The present TCR beta chain was sequenced within a study of blood T cell repertoires in COVID-19. Clones were read by immunoSEQ multiplex PCR, and TCRdb kept only the in-frame ones, dropping some. The data show about 240,000 clones, approximately 83% seen once. Trimming shortened V by 0 bases and J by 4 bases, and 12 bases separated the two germline ends. The CDR3 is 17 residues long. CDR1 is KGHDR and CDR2 is SFDVKD in the germline V gene. This clonotype originated in a woman of 80 years or more with acute or convalescent COVID-19. Source material: peripheral blood. The chain carries TRBV24-1 and TRBJ1-6; D gene uncertain. The CDR3 loop reads CATSDLAGPRYNSPLHF. Written as DNA, the CDR3 is TGTGCCACCAGTGATTTGGCTGGGCCCAGGTATAATTCACCCCTCCACTTT.